The 27 T cell receptor beta chains below were found in one sample sequenced in a study of cytomegalovirus exposure and HLA in healthy donors. The primer mix had 60 Vbeta and 13 Jbeta primers. Produced via immunoSEQ multiplex PCR; TCRdb's table is partial and in-frame only. The table lists approximately 180,000 clones, roughly 86% of them singletons. Material: PBMCs. The receptors come from a girl aged 10 to 17 in good health and CMV-seropositive.

A word on this clone: Other DNA sequences of this sample code for an identical CDR3. The V gene is TRBV20-1, the J gene TRBJ2-5, with 7 bases identical to TRBD2. The J segment lost 8 bases and the V segment lost 6 bases, leaving 6 bases of the junction unmatched. Germline loops: CDR1 DFQATT, CDR2 SNEGSKA (reference sequence). The CDR3 covers 11 residues. CDR3 nucleotides: TGCAGTGCCTGGGACTATCCTACCCAGTACTTC. Translated: CSAWDYPTQYF.

This clone was observed once. The chain links TRBV10-1 to TRBJ1-2; D is uncertain. Trimming cost V 0 bases and J 7 bases, with 12 bases left between them. CDR3 length equals 14 residues. CDR1 and CDR2 (germline): WNHNN, SYGVQD (reference sequence). The CDR3 DNA reads TGCGCCAGCAGTGAGTCGAAGGAGGAACGTGGCTACACCTTC. Amino acids: CASSESKEERGYTF.

The chain couples TRBV6-6 to TRBJ2-5; 8 bases line up with TRBD2. The CDR3 is 14 residues long. Per the germline V gene, CDR1 is MNHNY and CDR2 is SVGAGI (reference sequence). V trimming: 6 bases; J trimming: 2 bases; junction bases outside the gene matches: 5. In nucleotides, the CDR3 is TGTGCCAGCAGAGTAGCGGGACTACAAGAGACCCAGTACTTC. The encoded protein is CASRVAGLQETQYF.

The V and J genes are TRBV4-1 and TRBJ2-6; 9 nucleotides match TRBD1. The J segment lost 0 bases and the V segment lost 4 bases, leaving 7 bases of the junction unmatched. CDR1 is MGHRA, CDR2 YSYEKL, per germline. The length of the CDR3 is 18 residues. This chain's CDR3 is CASSPGQGSGSGANVLTF. CDR3 nucleotides: TGCGCCAGCAGCCCGGGACAGGGAAGCGGCTCTGGGGCCAACGTCCTGACTTTC.

The gene calls are TRBV27 and TRBJ2-5, with 8 bases identical to TRBD1. The germline V gene encodes CDR1 MNHEY and CDR2 SMNVEV (reference sequence). The CDR3 is made up of 14 amino acids. V gave up 4 bases and J gave up 1 base; unmatched junction bases: 2. The CDR3 bases are TGTGCCAGCAGTTCCGGACAGGGCCAAGAGACCCAGTACTTC. Its translation is CASSSGQGQETQYF.

This chain connects TRBV2 to TRBJ1-2; D not resolved. Looked up from germline, CDR1 is SNHLY and CDR2 is FYNNEI. Trimming removed 6 bases from V and 5 bases from J, with 10 bases in between. The CDR3 contains 12 residues. The CDR3: CASRGREYGYTF. CDR3 nucleotide sequence: TGTGCCAGCAGGGGAAGGGAGTATGGCTACACCTTC.

The gene calls are TRBV6-5 and TRBJ2-7; 8 nucleotides line up with TRBD1. J was trimmed by 4 bases and V by 7 bases; bases with no gene match: 9. Germline-derived CDR1 and CDR2 are MNHEY and SVGAGI. The CDR3 contains 14 residues. CDR3 amino acids: CASMGQANPYEQYF. As DNA, the CDR3 is TGTGCCAGCATGGGACAGGCGAACCCATACGAGCAGTACTTC.

The chain is built from TRBV28 and TRBJ1-4; D is perhaps TRBD1 (6 bases). V lost 6 bases and J 5 bases, leaving 13 bases between the germline ends. Per the germline V gene, CDR1 is MDHEN and CDR2 is SYDVKM. The CDR3 is 14 residues long. This CDR3 reads CASSPGTINEKLFF. The CDR3 coding sequence is TGTGCCAGCAGCCCCGGGACAATCAATGAAAAACTGTTTTTT.

CDR3 sequence (DNA): TGCAGCGTTGAAGTCCAGGGAGGAAACACCATATATTTT. Encoded protein: CSVEVQGGNTIYF. This chain connects TRBV29-1 to TRBJ1-3; perhaps TRBD1 as D (5 bases). V was pared by 1 base and J by 4 bases, with 8 bases between. Germline loops: CDR1 SQVTM, CDR2 ANQGSEA. The length of the CDR3 is 13 residues.

V usage is TRBV7-9 and J usage is TRBJ2-7, with D possibly TRBD1 on 6 matching bases. The CDR3 length is 17 residues. V gave up 5 bases and J gave up 4 bases, with 24 bases separating them. In germline, CDR1 is SEHNR, CDR2 FQNEAQ (reference sequence). The DNA for the CDR3 is TGTGCCAGCAGCGCCCGAGTGGGGGCAGGGAAAACATACGAGCAGTACTTC. Residues: CASSARVGAGKTYEQYF.

This clone was seen just once. V is TRBV13 and J is TRBJ1-1; 12 bases are shared with TRBD1. CDR3 size: 14 residues. Trimming took 3 bases from V and 7 from J; bases not matched to a gene: 3. The germline CDR1 and CDR2 sequences are PRHDT and FYEKMQ (reference sequence). CDR3 DNA: TGTGCCAGCAGCTTGGGACAGGGGGCGGTTGAAGCTTTCTTT. Its protein is CASSLGQGAVEAFF.

V and J are TRBV11-2 and TRBJ1-4; D might be TRBD1 (5 bases). The germline V gene encodes CDR1 SGHAT and CDR2 FQNNGV. The V end was cut by 2 bases, the J end by 3 bases, with 10 bases between. The CDR3 contains 15 residues. The CDR3 is CASSLTGTANEKLFF. The CDR3 region has the DNA TGTGCCAGCAGCTTAACAGGAACGGCTAATGAAAAACTGTTTTTT.

The V gene is TRBV6-1, the J gene TRBJ1-5, with TRBD1 identical over 8 bases. CDR1 is MNHNS and CDR2 is SASEGT in the germline V gene. The trim removed 4 bases at V and 5 bases at J, leaving 10 bases unmatched. This CDR3 spans 16 amino acids. CDR3 protein: CASSVRPGQVDQPQHF. The CDR3, as DNA: TGTGCCAGCAGTGTGCGTCCGGGACAGGTCGATCAGCCCCAGCATTTT.

This chain connects TRBV18 to TRBJ1-1; D gene unclear. This CDR3 is 14 amino acids long. Germline loops: CDR1 KGHSH, CDR2 LQKENI. V gave up 3 bases and J gave up 1 base, with 9 bases separating them. This CDR3 reads CASSPSRSNTEAFF. DNA of the CDR3: TGTGCCAGCTCACCGTCCAGATCGAACACTGAAGCTTTCTTT.

The chain joins TRBV15 to TRBJ1-5; no clear D gene. With 4 bases removed from V and 7 bases from J, the gap between germline ends came to 17 bases. This CDR3 region has 15 residues. From germline, CDR1 is LNHNV and CDR2 YYDKDF (reference sequence). The CDR3 is CATSITVGGYQPQHF. The CDR3, as DNA: TGTGCCACCAGCATCACGGTCGGAGGGTACCAGCCCCAGCATTTT.

This rearrangement joins TRBV4-1 to TRBJ1-2, with a weak D call TRBD1 (5 bases). CDR3 size: 16 residues. The V end lost 0 bases, the J end lost 4 bases, and 15 bases lay between the germline ends. The V gene's germline CDR1 is MGHRA and CDR2 YSYEKL. The CDR3: CASSQDGRGISYGYTF. CDR3 bases: TGCGCCAGCAGCCAAGATGGAAGGGGCATAAGCTATGGCTACACCTTC.

With respect to this clone: Germline is not matched at one junction end, which may reflect a read error. V gene TRBV7-9 combines with J gene TRBJ1-5, with 8 positions matching TRBD1. The CDR3 is 18 amino acids. Per germline, CDR1 SEHNR and CDR2 FQNEAQ (reference sequence). The CDR3 here is CSSSSFQYGQGEPQPQHF. The CDR3 DNA reads as TGTTCCAGCAGCTCCTTCCAATACGGACAGGGTGAACCTCAGCCCCAGCATTTT.

The chain joins TRBV15 to TRBJ1-4; no definite D call. Germline V gene data show CDR1 as LNHNV and CDR2 as YYDKDF (reference sequence). This CDR3 is 17 amino acids long. Trimming shortened V by 4 bases and J by 6 bases, and 21 bases separated the two germline ends. CDR3 sequence reads: CATSKDFPTRLDEKLFF. The CDR3 bases are TGTGCCACCAGCAAGGACTTCCCAACCCGACTTGATGAAAAACTGTTTTTT.

The rearrangement joins TRBV2 to TRBJ2-3; 7 bases are a match to TRBD2. The CDR3 loop spans 14 amino acids. CDR1 is SNHLY and CDR2 is FYNNEI in the germline V gene. The V segment lost 7 bases and the J segment 4 bases; nucleotides outside the gene matches: 8. This chain's CDR3 is CASTESGAADTQYF. Written as DNA, the CDR3 is TGTGCCAGCACCGAAAGCGGGGCGGCAGATACGCAGTATTTT. The full variable domain, rest sourced from reference TRBV2 and TRBJ2-3, is EPEVTQTPSHQVTQMGQEVILRCVPISNHLYFYWYRQILGQKVEFLVSFYNNEISEKSEIFDDQFSVERPDGSNFTLKIRSTKLEDSAMYFCASTESGAADTQYFGPGTRLTVL.

This chain uses TRBV18 with TRBJ2-2; possible D gene TRBD1, 7 bases. CDR1 and CDR2 from the germline V gene are KGHSH and LQKENI. The length of the CDR3 is 19 residues. V gave up 2 bases and J gave up 5 bases, with 24 bases separating them. The CDR3 sequence is CASSPFDREEWKGTGELFF. Written as DNA, the CDR3 is TGTGCCAGCTCACCATTCGACAGGGAGGAGTGGAAGGGGACCGGGGAGCTGTTTTTT. Supplemented by reference TRBV18 and TRBJ2-2, the full variable domain reads NAGVMQNPRHLVRRRGQEARLRCSPMKGHSHVYWYRQLPEEGLKFMVYLQKENIIDESGMPKERFSAEFPKEGPSILRIQQVVRGDSAAYFCASSPFDREEWKGTGELFFGEGSRLTVL.

This chain links TRBV6-5 with TRBJ2-7, with unresolved D. V was cut by 2 bases and J by 2 bases, with 13 bases left in between. The CDR3 is 15 amino acids. Looked up from germline, CDR1 is MNHEY and CDR2 is SVGAGI. Here the CDR3 reads CASSYAAQGTYEQYF. CDR3 DNA sequence: TGTGCCAGCAGTTACGCGGCCCAAGGAACCTACGAGCAGTACTTC.

V is TRBV10-3 and J is TRBJ1-4; 8 bases match TRBD1. CDR3 size: 15 residues. Germline loops: CDR1 ENHRY, CDR2 SYGVKD. J lost 6 bases, V lost 0 bases, and 3 bases had no gene match. CDR3 in DNA: TGTGCCATCAGTGAGTCGAACAGGGGGTATGAAAAACTGTTTTTT. Protein product: CAISESNRGYEKLFF.

The chain links TRBV5-6 to TRBJ1-2; weak D call: TRBD1 (6 bases). The CDR3 spans 17 residues. Trimming removed 0 bases from V and 4 bases from J, with 19 bases in between. Germline V gene lookup returns CDR1 SGHDT and CDR2 YYEEEE. The DNA of the CDR3 is TGTGCCAGCAGCTTGGCCCCAGTGTCAGGGGTTGCCTATGGCTACACCTTC. Translating it yields CASSLAPVSGVAYGYTF.

Only a few counts were recorded for this clone. V is TRBV5-6 and J is TRBJ2-3; possible D gene TRBD1, 7 bases. The CDR3 extends over 16 amino acids. Trimming removed 1 base from V and 3 bases from J, with 15 bases in between. The germline V gene has CDR1 SGHDT and CDR2 YYEEEE. CDR3 protein: CASSLLQGRITDTQYF. CDR3 sequence (DNA): TGTGCCAGCAGCTTGCTACAGGGGAGGATTACAGATACGCAGTATTTT.

The chain carries TRBV5-1 and TRBJ1-2, with 10 bases that match TRBD1. Trimming removed 4 bases from V and 7 bases from J; junction bases left unmatched: 7. Germline values: CDR1 SGHRS, CDR2 YFSETQ. The CDR3 spans 14 residues. CDR3 DNA sequence: TGCGCCAGCAGCATAGACAGGGGGCAAGGTGGCTACACCTTC. Its translation: CASSIDRGQGGYTF.

The J gene is TRBJ1-1, the V gene TRBV19; D may be TRBD1 (6 bases). The CDR3 is made up of 13 amino acids. The V end was cut by 3 bases, the J end by 6 bases, with 11 bases between. Germline V gene lookup returns CDR1 LNHDA and CDR2 SQIVND (reference sequence). CDR3 DNA sequence: TGTGCCAGTAGTATTAATTCAGGGGCTGAAGCTTTCTTT. Residues: CASSINSGAEAFF.

This clone was recorded once. The chain joins TRBV10-1 to TRBJ2-7; no definite D call. V was pared by 9 bases and J by 5 bases, with 11 bases between. Germline V gives CDR1 WNHNN, CDR2 SYGVQD (reference sequence). CDR3 length equals 11 residues. CDR3 in DNA: TGCGCCAGTGACTCCAGCAACGAGCAGTACTTC. Translating it yields CASDSSNEQYF.